The 29 T cell receptor beta chains below all came from one sample that was sequenced in a study of metastatic and nonmetastatic thyroid tumors. With MiXCR, TCRdb reprocessed the PCR reads. This repertoire shows about 41,000 clones, 25% to 35% found once; its top ten account for roughly 9.5%. Thyroid surgery had not been preceded by any treatment in any patient. Sequencing input: blood. The source of these receptors is a male donor with papillary thyroid cancer or a benign thyroid nodule (not recorded which). Some clones in this sample may be carry-over from other donors' samples.

This clone was detected only a few times. The chain combines TRBV6-2 or TRBV6-3 with TRBJ1-2; the D gene is possibly TRBD1 (5 bases). CDR3 length: 15 residues. The V end was cut by 0 bases, the J end by 0 bases, with 8 bases between. Per the germline V gene, CDR1 is MNHEY and CDR2 is SVGEGT. CDR3 sequence reads: CASSYSDRSNYGYTF. The CDR3 DNA is TGTGCCAGCAGTTACTCCGACAGATCTAACTATGGCTACACCTTC.

At least ten counts were recorded for this clone. The chain links TRBV6-1 to TRBJ2-1, with D tentatively TRBD2 (6 bases). The germline V and J ends were trimmed by 8 bases and 9 bases, with 14 bases remaining between them. The CDR3 sequence is 12 residues long. CDR1 is MNHNS and CDR2 is SASEGT in the germline V gene. The CDR3 here is CASGSPSVEQFF. The CDR3 DNA sequence: TGTGCCAGCGGGTCCCCTAGCGTTGAGCAGTTCTTC.

Comments on this clone: A much larger clone is a single base away; this may be a read error. The rearrangement uses TRBV7-2 and TRBJ2-1; 11 bases map to TRBD2. The CDR3 sequence is 20 residues long. V trimming: 5 bases; J trimming: 2 bases; junction bases outside the gene matches: 17. The V gene's germline CDR1 is SGHTA and CDR2 FQGNSA. In nucleotides, the CDR3 is TGTGCCAGCAGCATACGGTGGTCTAGCGGGGGGCCCCAAACCTACAATGAGCAGTTCTTC. As protein: CASSIRWSSGGPQTYNEQFF.

The sample holds many counts of this clone. A clone one base away is much larger, so this may be a read error. Other DNA sequences in this sample translate to the same CDR3. V gene TRBV28 combines with J gene TRBJ1-2; unclear D gene. Germline V gene lookup returns CDR1 MDHEN and CDR2 SYDVKM. The CDR3 loop spans 13 amino acids. DNA of the CDR3: TGCGCCAGCAGTGCACTATGGACCGATGGCTACACCTTC. Amino acid sequence: CASSALWTDGYTF.

J is TRBJ2-2 and V is TRBV11-2; D possibly corresponds to TRBD1 (6 bases). V dropped 2 bases and J dropped 4 bases, with 14 bases sitting between them. The CDR3 runs to 16 residues. The germline V gene has CDR1 SGHAT and CDR2 FQNNGV. CDR3 amino acids: CASSLTGPRGTGELFF. CDR3 nucleotide sequence: TGTGCCAGCAGCTTAACAGGGCCTAGGGGCACCGGGGAGCTGTTTTTT.

This clone appeared many times. This may stem from a read error, because a much larger clone lies one nucleotide away. The sample holds other DNA sequences that translate to the same CDR3. This chain joins TRBV20-1 and TRBJ1-5; 9 bases match TRBD1. This CDR3 is 15 amino acids long. V lost 5 bases to trimming and J lost 7 bases; unmatched junction nucleotides: 12. The germline V gene has CDR1 DFQATT and CDR2 SNEGSKA (reference sequence). In nucleotides, the CDR3 is TGCAGTGCTCGACGTCCTGGGACAGGGAACCAGCCCCAGCATTTT. Amino acids: CSARRPGTGNQPQHF.

This clone was counted between two and nine times. This chain joins TRBV28 and TRBJ2-7; tentatively, D is TRBD2 (5 bases). V dropped 10 bases and J dropped 0 bases, with 16 bases sitting between them. Per germline, CDR1 MDHEN and CDR2 SYDVKM. This CDR3 is 14 amino acids long. The CDR3, as DNA: TGTGCCACAGGATCGGGTGGGAGCTCCTACGAGCAGTACTTC. This codes for CATGSGGSSYEQYF.

This clone came up many times. The chain is built from TRBV20-1 and TRBJ1-5, with D perhaps TRBD1 (5 bases). Trimming removed 7 bases at V and 4 bases at J, with 11 bases between. Per the germline V gene, CDR1 is DFQATT and CDR2 is SNEGSKA (reference sequence). The CDR3 runs to 12 residues. The CDR3 is CSVGEGNQPQHF. The CDR3 DNA reads as TGCAGTGTAGGGGAGGGTAATCAGCCCCAGCATTTT.

As for this clone: Relative to the germline gene, one junction end is altered; a read error may explain this. The J gene is TRBJ2-5, the V gene TRBV6-1; 8 nucleotides match TRBD2. Germline V CDR1 and CDR2: MNHNS, SASEGT. CDR3 size: 15 residues. The CDR3 sequence: CASIQSAGATETHYF. For the CDR3, the DNA is TGTGCCAGCATACAGTCAGCGGGGGCTACAGAGACCCATTACTTC.

This clone was counted ten times or more. V is TRBV20-1 and J is TRBJ1-5; D is unresolved. The CDR3 sequence is 14 residues long. V was shortened by 3 bases and J by 5 bases, with 14 bases between the two germline ends. The V gene's germline CDR1 is DFQATT and CDR2 SNEGSKA (reference sequence). The CDR3, as DNA: TGCAGTGCTAGTTTCGGGCAGGAACATCAGCCCCAGCATTTT. It specifies CSASFGQEHQPQHF.

Worth noting for this clone: The same CDR3 is also encoded by other DNA sequences in this sample. This chain joins TRBV27 and TRBJ1-1; D is perhaps TRBD1 (5 bases). The CDR3 loop spans 18 amino acids. V lost 4 bases to trimming and J lost 5 bases, with 26 bases between them. CDR1 is MNHEY, CDR2 SMNVEV, per germline (reference sequence). The CDR3 loop reads CASSSRGGYGLMGTEAFF. Here the CDR3 DNA reads TGTGCCAGCAGTTCCCGGGGGGGGTATGGTTTGATGGGTACTGAAGCTTTCTTT.

The chain has TRBV30 and TRBJ1-2; possible D gene TRBD1, 5 bases. This CDR3 is 12 amino acids long. Trimming pared 5 bases from V and 4 bases from J, leaving 11 bases between. The germline V gene has CDR1 GTSNPN and CDR2 SVGIG (reference sequence). The CDR3 sequence is CAWGTHSYGYTF. The CDR3 DNA reads TGTGCCTGGGGGACTCACAGCTATGGCTACACCTTC.

There are many counts of this clone. V is TRBV7-8 and J is TRBJ1-2; D is ambiguous. This CDR3 contains 14 residues. Germline CDR1 is SGHVS and CDR2 is FQNEAQ. V was trimmed by 2 bases and J by 8 bases, leaving 15 bases between them. CDR3: CASSLRPESAGYTF. Here the CDR3 DNA reads TGTGCCAGCAGCTTACGCCCGGAGTCTGCGGGCTACACCTTC.

The sample holds many counts of this clone. The chain uses TRBV6-5 and TRBJ1-5, with no clear D. Germline assignment: CDR1 MNHEY and CDR2 SVGAGI. This CDR3 spans 15 amino acids. The V end was cut by 2 bases, the J end by 3 bases, with 11 bases between. The CDR3 reads CASSYKAGSNQPQHF. CDR3 nucleotide sequence: TGTGCCAGCAGTTACAAGGCGGGGTCCAATCAGCCCCAGCATTTT.

In regard to this clone: A much larger clone differs by one base, so this may be a read error. V and J are TRBV6-4 and TRBJ2-1; maybe TRBD2 (6 bases). The germline CDR1 and CDR2 sequences are MRHNA and SNTAGT. Between the trimmed V and J ends, which lost 4 bases and 9 bases, there was a span of 19 bases. CDR3 length equals 15 residues. CDR3 sequence reads: CASSGDTSWGSEQFF. Here the CDR3 DNA reads TGTGCCAGCAGTGGCGATACTAGCTGGGGTAGTGAGCAGTTCTTC.

This rearrangement joins TRBV12-3 or TRBV12-4 to TRBJ1-3; the D is unclear. The CDR3 covers 15 residues. The V end was cut by 3 bases, the J end by 0 bases, with 9 bases between. For the CDR3, the DNA is TGTGCCAGCAGTTTTTCGGACTACTCTGGAAACACCATATATTTT. Protein: CASSFSDYSGNTIYF.

This clone was seen at least ten times. The CDR3 bases are TGTGCCAGCAGCTTACATGAGGGGCCCTCTGGAAACACCATATATTTT. This sequence encodes CASSLHEGPSGNTIYF. The chain is built from TRBV11-2 and TRBJ1-3; tentatively, D is TRBD1 (5 bases). Trimming took off 2 bases at V and 0 bases at J, with 11 bases between the two ends. The CDR3 is 16 amino acids. Looked up from germline, CDR1 is SGHAT and CDR2 is FQNNGV.

This clone was seen many times. The J gene is TRBJ2-7, the V gene TRBV28; tentatively, D is TRBD1 (5 bases). The CDR3 contains 11 residues. Trimming took 9 bases from V and 4 from J, leaving 10 bases between them. Germline V CDR1 and CDR2: MDHEN, SYDVKM. CDR3 sequence (DNA): TGTGCCAGTTGGACATCTTACGAGCAGTACTTC. Encoded protein: CASWTSYEQYF.

This clone counts as medium-sized. V is TRBV11-3 and J is TRBJ1-1, with a weak D call TRBD1 (6 bases). CDR1 SGHNT and CDR2 YENEEA come from the germline V gene. The CDR3 is 14 amino acids. Between the trimmed V and J ends, which lost 1 base and 7 bases, there was a span of 13 bases. The CDR3 reads CASSLGGTIHEAFF. The CDR3 DNA reads TGTGCCAGCAGCTTAGGAGGGACAATACATGAAGCTTTCTTT. The whole variable domain, remainder taken from reference TRBV11-3 and TRBJ1-1, is EAGVVQSPRYKIIEKKQPVAFWCNPISGHNTLYWYLQNLGQGPELLIRYENEEAVDDSQLPKDRFSAERLKGVDSTLKIQPAELGDSAVYLCASSLGGTIHEAFFGQGTRLTVV.

This clone has ten or more counts. This rearrangement joins TRBV10-3 to TRBJ2-3, with 7 bases that match TRBD2. Germline values: CDR1 ENHRY, CDR2 SYGVKD. Trimming removed 8 bases from V and 5 bases from J; junction bases left unmatched: 4. CDR3 length: 12 amino acids. The CDR3 loop is CAIGRGKDTQYF. DNA of the CDR3: TGTGCCATCGGGAGGGGTAAAGATACGCAGTATTTT.

This clone was seen at least ten times. The chain couples TRBV15 to TRBJ1-2; 8 bases are a match to TRBD1. Germline V lookup: CDR1 LNHNV, CDR2 YYDKDF (reference sequence). Germline trimming cut 3 bases from V and 7 bases from J; bases unmatched to any gene: 7. The CDR3 length is 14 residues. CDR3 protein: CATSRGGQGGGYTF. In nucleotides, the CDR3 is TGTGCCACCAGCAGGGGTGGACAGGGTGGTGGCTACACCTTC.

By share, this clone ranks as medium-sized (0.01 to 0.1%). The J gene is TRBJ2-6, the V gene TRBV6-1, with TRBD2 as a possible D gene (5 bases). V lost 8 bases to trimming and J lost 2 bases, with 13 bases between them. Germline V gene lookup returns CDR1 MNHNS and CDR2 SASEGT. CDR3 length: 15 residues. The CDR3 DNA follows: TGTGCCAGCTCCCAAGCCGGGACTGGGGCCAACGTCCTGACTTTC. Translated, it gives CASSQAGTGANVLTF.

This chain joins TRBV25-1 and TRBJ2-7, with unresolved D. Trimming cost V 4 bases and J 6 bases, with 4 bases left between them. The CDR3 runs 10 residues. Germline V gene lookup returns CDR1 MGHDK and CDR2 SYGVNS. The CDR3 region is CASSGSEQYF. The DNA for the CDR3 is TGTGCCAGCAGTGGTAGCGAGCAGTACTTC.

J is TRBJ2-1 and V is TRBV20-1, with a possible D match to TRBD1 (5 bases). The V end lost 4 bases, the J end lost 9 bases, and 19 bases lay between the germline ends. Germline V gene lookup returns CDR1 DFQATT and CDR2 SNEGSKA (reference sequence). CDR3 length equals 14 residues. CDR3 in DNA: TGCAGTGCTACCACTCCCCAGGGTTTAGGTGAGCAGTTCTTC. It codes for CSATTPQGLGEQFF.

Comment on this clone: One junction end disagrees with the germline gene, perhaps due to a read error. The chain combines TRBV5-4 with TRBJ2-7, with D perhaps matching TRBD1 (5 bases). Germline CDR1 reads SGHNT; CDR2 reads YYREEE (reference sequence). The CDR3 totals 13 residues. This chain's CDR3 is CASSFRQAGEQYF. For the CDR3, the DNA is TGTGCCAGTAGCTTTCGCCAAGCAGGGGAGCAGTACTTC. Full variable domain (outside the CDR3, taken from reference TRBV5-4 and TRBJ2-7): ETGVTQSPTHLIKTRGQQVTLRCSSQSGHNTVSWYQQALGQGPQFIFQYYREEENGRGNFPPRFSGLQFPNYSSELNVNALELDDSALYLCASSFRQAGEQYFGPGTRLTVT.

At least ten counts were recorded for this clone. The chain joins TRBV5-1 to TRBJ2-3; possible D gene TRBD2, 6 bases. CDR1 and CDR2 from the germline V gene are SGHRS and YFSETQ. The germline V and J ends were trimmed by 3 bases and 6 bases, with 8 bases remaining between them. The CDR3 is 12 residues long. CDR3 residues: CASSSGRDTQYF. The CDR3 nucleotides read TGCGCCAGCAGCTCAGGGAGGGATACGCAGTATTTT.

The J gene is TRBJ1-5, the V gene TRBV30, with a tentative D call TRBD1 (5 bases). Germline CDR1 and CDR2: GTSNPN and SVGIG (reference sequence). The CDR3 spans 14 residues. Trimming left V 5 bases short and J 3 bases short, with 14 bases between. This CDR3 reads CAWGFGGYNQPQHF. Written as DNA, the CDR3 is TGTGCCTGGGGCTTCGGGGGTTACAATCAGCCCCAGCATTTT.

This clone showed up many times. Other nucleotide sequences in the sample specify the same CDR3. The chain recombines TRBV9 with TRBJ2-2; a weak D match, TRBD2 (5 bases). This CDR3 spans 15 amino acids. The germline CDR1 and CDR2 sequences are SGDLS and YYNGEE. The germline V and J ends were trimmed by 0 bases and 6 bases, with 12 bases remaining between them. The CDR3 region is CASSVDGVGSGELFF. The CDR3, as DNA: TGTGCCAGCAGCGTAGACGGGGTCGGGTCCGGGGAGCTGTTTTTT.

This clone has a count of ten or more. The V and J genes are TRBV7-2 and TRBJ1-6; 9 bases are shared with TRBD1. After removal of 4 bases from V and 4 bases from J, the junction contained 2 bases not matched to a gene. Germline CDR1 reads SGHTA; CDR2 reads FQGNSA. The CDR3 runs to 15 residues. CDR3: CASSSGQGYNSPLHF. The CDR3 region has the DNA TGTGCCAGCAGCTCCGGACAGGGGTATAATTCACCCCTCCACTTT.